Presented here are 23 T cell receptor beta chains from one specimen sequenced in a study of beta chain features in type 1 diabetes (dated by TCRdb to the late 2010s). Results the study describes overall, beyond this receptor: Type 1 diabetes patients showed a moderate but significant shortening of TCRB CDR3 length in all four CD4+ subsets.

The method behind the library was the immunoSEQ multiplex PCR assay. The High Capacity cDNA Reverse Transcription Kit was used to reverse transcribe all of the isolated RNA, meaning that expressed TCRB transcripts were what got sequenced. Not all clones reach the TCRdb copy of this immuneACCESS table, which keeps in-frame sequences only. Checked studies attribute under half of the gap to unresolved V genes and leave the rest unexplained. The sample table holds about 660,000 clones, of which over 12% were seen once. The ten largest clones take up just under 0.04% of the sample. Their cognate antigens are unknown. The sequenced sample was naive CD4+ T cells from blood. Read against the paper, the sample's cell subset or site label means: true naive CD4+ T cells. Receptors were obtained from a man aged 18 to 35 with type 1 diabetes.

Only a few counts were recorded for this clone. The rearrangement joins TRBV30 to TRBJ1-2; possibly TRBD1 for D (6 bases). Germline-derived CDR1 and CDR2 are GTSNPN and SVGIG (reference sequence). The CDR3 extends over 12 amino acids. The V and J ends lost 4 bases and 13 bases respectively, with 19 bases between them. CDR3 in DNA: TGTGCCTGGAATCCCCATAAAGGGGGGATCACCTTC. Its protein product is CAWNPHKGGITF.

This clone was counted a few times. The rearrangement links TRBV2 to TRBJ1-1; D might be TRBD1 (6 bases). With 0 bases removed from V and 3 bases from J, the gap between germline ends came to 11 bases. Germline CDR1 SNHLY, CDR2 FYNNEI. This CDR3 comprises 15 residues. The CDR3 sequence is CASSEATQGDTEAFF. CDR3 coding DNA: TGTGCCAGCAGTGAAGCGACACAGGGTGACACTGAAGCTTTCTTT.

As concerns this clone: Germline is not matched at one junction end, which may reflect a read error. The CDR3 coding sequence is TGTGCCAGCAGCCTACGAAGAGGGCAGAATCAACCCCAGCATTTT. Translating gives CASSLRRGQNQPQHF. The rearrangement joins TRBV7-8 to TRBJ1-5; D not resolved. The CDR3 loop spans 15 amino acids. Germline V CDR1 and CDR2: SGHVS, FQNEAQ.

This chain joins TRBV5-4 and TRBJ1-6; D is perhaps TRBD1 (5 bases). From germline, CDR1 is SGHNT and CDR2 YYREEE (reference sequence). Trimming shortened V by 3 bases and J by 8 bases, and 12 bases separated the two germline ends. The length of the CDR3 is 14 residues. The CDR3 region is CASSSGTTYSPLHF. In nucleotides, the CDR3 is TGTGCCAGCAGCTCAGGGACTACCTATTCACCCCTCCACTTT.

V usage is TRBV11-3 and J usage is TRBJ2-4; 10 bases are shared with TRBD1. J was trimmed by 5 bases and V by 3 bases; bases with no gene match: 1. The V gene's germline CDR1 is SGHNT and CDR2 YENEEA. This CDR3 is built from 14 residues. This CDR3 is CASSFGTGENIQYF. The CDR3 nucleotides read TGTGCCAGCAGCTTCGGGACAGGGGAAAACATTCAGTACTTC. Full variable domain (outside the CDR3, taken from reference TRBV11-3 and TRBJ2-4): EAGVVQSPRYKIIEKKQPVAFWCNPISGHNTLYWYLQNLGQGPELLIRYENEEAVDDSQLPKDRFSAERLKGVDSTLKIQPAELGDSAVYLCASSFGTGENIQYFGAGTRLSVL.

This clone has just a few counts. This chain joins TRBV5-1 and TRBJ1-5, with D hard to call. V was shortened by 0 bases and J by 3 bases, with 7 bases between the two germline ends. Looked up from germline, CDR1 is SGHRS and CDR2 is YFSETQ. This CDR3 has 14 residues. CDR3 coding DNA: TGCGCCAGCAGCTTGGGCCCGACCAATCAGCCCCAGCATTTT. It specifies CASSLGPTNQPQHF.

The chain recombines TRBV30 with TRBJ2-6; D is uncertain. V lost 4 bases and J lost 0, with 4 bases in between. This CDR3 contains 13 residues. Germline lookup yields CDR1 GTSNPN and CDR2 SVGIG (reference sequence). Written as DNA, the CDR3 is TGTGCCTGGAAGCCCTCTGGGGCCAACGTCCTGACTTTC. Translating gives CAWKPSGANVLTF.

This clone was detected a few times. Within the sample, other DNA sequences also encode this same CDR3. The chain couples TRBV15 to TRBJ2-7; 8 bases line up with TRBD1. J was trimmed by 2 bases and V by 1 base; bases with no gene match: 1. The CDR3 runs 14 residues. Germline values: CDR1 LNHNV, CDR2 YYDKDF (reference sequence). DNA for the CDR3: TGTGCCACCAGCAGAGGACAGGGGACCTACGAGCAGTACTTC. Amino acids: CATSRGQGTYEQYF.

A few counts support this clone. The J gene is TRBJ1-1, the V gene TRBV7-9, with TRBD1 matching 7 bases. This CDR3 is 16 amino acids long. After removal of 4 bases from V and 0 bases from J, the junction contained 8 bases not matched to a gene. Germline assignment: CDR1 SEHNR and CDR2 FQNEAQ (reference sequence). The chain's CDR3 is CASSSNPGQMNTEAFF. As DNA, the CDR3 is TGTGCCAGCAGCTCGAACCCGGGACAGATGAACACTGAAGCTTTCTTT. Variable domain in full (rest from reference TRBV7-9 and TRBJ1-1): DTGVSQNPRHKITKRGQNVTFRCDPISEHNRLYWYRQTLGQGPEFLTYFQNEAQLEKSRLLSDRFSAERPKGSFSTLEIQRTEQGDSAMYLCASSSNPGQMNTEAFFGQGTRLTVV.

A few counts support this clone. This chain links TRBV18 with TRBJ1-3, with D uncertain. V was shortened by 3 bases and J by 1 base, with 10 bases between the two germline ends. Germline assignment: CDR1 KGHSH and CDR2 LQKENI. This CDR3 has 15 amino acids. The CDR3 loop is CASSPMSGSGNTIYF. CDR3 nucleotides: TGTGCCAGCTCACCCATGAGTGGATCTGGAAACACCATATATTTT.

For the CDR3, the DNA is TGTGCCAGCAGTTACCGACAGGGAGGCAATCAGCCCCAGCATTTT. Translation gives CASSYRQGGNQPQHF. This chain connects TRBV6-5 to TRBJ1-5; 7 nucleotides align to TRBD1. The junction had 3 bases not matched to a gene; V was cut back by 2 bases and J by 2 bases. The CDR3 totals 15 residues. Germline V lookup: CDR1 MNHEY, CDR2 SVGAGI.

The chain uses TRBV28 and TRBJ2-1, with TRBD2 matching 7 bases. Germline assignment: CDR1 MDHEN and CDR2 SYDVKM. After removal of 7 bases from V and 8 bases from J, the junction contained 17 bases not matched to a gene. This CDR3 spans 16 amino acids. The CDR3 DNA reads TGTGCCAGCACCTTAGGGGACGGGAGGCAACACTATGAGCAGTTCTTC. Amino acid sequence: CASTLGDGRQHYEQFF. The full variable domain, with the rest looked up from reference TRBV28 and TRBJ2-1, is DVKVTQSSRYLVKRTGEKVFLECVQDMDHENMFWYRQDPGLGLRLIYFSYDVKMKEKGDIPEGYSVSREKKERFSLILESASTNQTSMYLCASTLGDGRQHYEQFFGPGTRLTVL.

This clone turned up a few times. The CDR3 spells CSVDSFSETQYF. CDR3 in DNA: TGCAGCGTTGATAGCTTCTCGGAGACCCAGTACTTC. V and J are TRBV29-1 and TRBJ2-5; D uncertain. Looked up from germline, CDR1 is SQVTM and CDR2 is ANQGSEA. V lost 3 bases to trimming and J lost 5 bases, with 10 bases between them. CDR3 length: 12 amino acids. Variable domain in full (rest from reference TRBV29-1 and TRBJ2-5): SAVISQKPSRDICQRGTSLTIQCQVDSQVTMMFWYRQQPGQSLTLIATANQGSEATYESGFVIDKFPISRPNLTFSTLTVSNMSPEDSSIYLCSVDSFSETQYFGPGTRLLVL.

The rearrangement joins TRBV30 to TRBJ2-2; D not resolved. The V end was cut by 8 bases, the J end by 7 bases, with 11 bases between. The CDR3 has 11 amino acids. Per the germline V gene, CDR1 is GTSNPN and CDR2 is SVGIG (reference sequence). In DNA, the CDR3 is TGTGCCGTTAAGAGGATCGGGGAGCTGTTTTTT. Protein product: CAVKRIGELFF.

This clone was counted between two and nine times. The gene calls are TRBV6-1 and TRBJ1-5, with 9 positions matching TRBD1. Germline loops: CDR1 MNHNS, CDR2 SASEGT. The CDR3 length is 15 residues. Germline trimming cut 5 bases from V and 7 bases from J; bases unmatched to any gene: 9. CDR3 sequence: CASSKGQGLEQPQHF. The CDR3 DNA sequence: TGTGCCAGCAGTAAGGGACAGGGCCTCGAACAGCCCCAGCATTTT.

V is TRBV5-1 and J is TRBJ2-3; D unresolved. The V gene's germline CDR1 is SGHRS and CDR2 YFSETQ. The CDR3 spans 13 residues. The V end was cut by 0 bases, the J end by 6 bases, with 8 bases between. The CDR3, as DNA: TGCGCCAGCAGCTTGGAGGGTCGGGATACGCAGTATTTT. Amino acid sequence: CASSLEGRDTQYF.

The rearrangement uses TRBV7-3 and TRBJ2-5; D gene unclear. CDR1 and CDR2 (germline): SGHTA, FQGTGA. The CDR3 is 15 amino acids. Trimming left V 3 bases short and J 4 bases short, with 15 bases between. In nucleotides, the CDR3 is TGTGCCAGCAGCTTCGTGCAAGGGCCCCCAGAGACCCAGTACTTC. Translating gives CASSFVQGPPETQYF.

The chain employs TRBV28 and TRBJ1-2; D perhaps matches TRBD1 (5 bases). CDR1 MDHEN and CDR2 SYDVKM come from the germline V gene. Deletions cut 6 bases from V and 8 bases from J, with 19 bases between. The CDR3 sequence is 14 residues long. The DNA of the CDR3 is TGTGCCAGCAGCCTGGGACGGCGGGCGGGAGGCTACACCTTC. Translation: CASSLGRRAGGYTF.

This clone was picked up a small number of times. The chain uses TRBV7-3 and TRBJ1-6; D is unclear. The CDR3 consists of 13 residues. Trimming left V 4 bases short and J 7 bases short, with 8 bases between. Germline V lookup: CDR1 SGHTA, CDR2 FQGTGA. DNA for the CDR3: TGTGCCAGCAGCTGGACCGGCAATTCACCCCTCCACTTT. This codes for CASSWTGNSPLHF.

The rearrangement uses TRBV19 and TRBJ2-5, with D uncertain. This CDR3 has 15 residues. Germline CDR1 is LNHDA and CDR2 is SQIVND (reference sequence). Trimming shortened V by 5 bases and J by 5 bases, and 18 bases separated the two germline ends. In DNA form, the CDR3 reads TGTGCCAGTAGTCCCTATAAAGACCAAGGGGAGACCCAGTACTTC. Amino acid sequence: CASSPYKDQGETQYF.

The chain links TRBV7-9 to TRBJ2-6; 7 bases match TRBD1. This CDR3 is built from 18 residues. The V and J ends lost 7 bases and 0 bases, in that order; junction bases with no gene match: 12. Looked up from germline, CDR1 is SEHNR and CDR2 is FQNEAQ (reference sequence). The DNA of the CDR3 is TGTGCCAGCATTCTACCGGGACAGAACTTCTCTGGGGCCAACGTCCTGACTTTC. Translated: CASILPGQNFSGANVLTF.

This clone occurred a few times. The chain carries TRBV28 and TRBJ2-1; TRBD2 aligns across 12 bases. The CDR3 has 17 residues. With V trimmed by 4 bases and J by 6 bases, 10 bases remained unmatched. The germline V gene has CDR1 MDHEN and CDR2 SYDVKM. As DNA, the CDR3 is TGTGCCAGCAGTTCCCCTAGCGGGGGGGGGTCCGGCAATGAGCAGTTCTTC. This sequence encodes CASSSPSGGGSGNEQFF.

This clone has just a few counts. This chain joins TRBV4-1 and TRBJ2-6, with D perhaps matching TRBD2 (7 bases). V lost 4 bases, J lost 2 bases, and 12 bases lay in between. CDR1 MGHRA and CDR2 YSYEKL come from the germline V gene. CDR3 size: 16 residues. The CDR3 DNA follows: TGCGCCAGCAGCCTTGCGGGGGCGGCTGGGGCCAACGTCCTGACTTTC. As protein: CASSLAGAAGANVLTF.